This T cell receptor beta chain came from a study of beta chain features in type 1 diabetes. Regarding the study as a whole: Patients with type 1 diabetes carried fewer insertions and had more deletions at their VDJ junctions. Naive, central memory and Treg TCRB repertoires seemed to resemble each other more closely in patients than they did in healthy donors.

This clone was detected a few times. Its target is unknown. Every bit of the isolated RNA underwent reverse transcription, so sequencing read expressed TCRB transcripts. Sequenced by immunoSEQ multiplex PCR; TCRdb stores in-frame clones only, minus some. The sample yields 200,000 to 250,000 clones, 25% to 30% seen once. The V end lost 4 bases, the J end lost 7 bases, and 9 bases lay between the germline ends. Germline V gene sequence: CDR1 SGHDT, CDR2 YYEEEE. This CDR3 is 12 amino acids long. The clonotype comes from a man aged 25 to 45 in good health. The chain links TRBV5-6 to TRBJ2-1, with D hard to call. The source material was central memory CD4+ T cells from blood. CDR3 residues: CASSRGPNEQFF. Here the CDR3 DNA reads TGTGCCAGCAGCCGCGGACCTAATGAGCAGTTCTTC.